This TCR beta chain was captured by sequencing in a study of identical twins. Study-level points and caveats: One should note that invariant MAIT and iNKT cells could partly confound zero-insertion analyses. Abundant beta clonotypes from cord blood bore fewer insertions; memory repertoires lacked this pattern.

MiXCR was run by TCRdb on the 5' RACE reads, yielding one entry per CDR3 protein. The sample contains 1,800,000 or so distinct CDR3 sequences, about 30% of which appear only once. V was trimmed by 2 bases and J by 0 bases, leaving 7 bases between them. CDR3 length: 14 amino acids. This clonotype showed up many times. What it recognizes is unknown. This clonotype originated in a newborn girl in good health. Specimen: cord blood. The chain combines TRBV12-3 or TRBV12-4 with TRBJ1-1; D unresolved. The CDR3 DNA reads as TGTGCCAGCAGTTTACTGGGCCTGAACACTGAAGCTTTCTTT. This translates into CASSLLGLNTEAFF.